The rows below give T cell receptor beta chains drawn from one sample of a study of monozygotic twins with inflammatory bowel disease. TCRdb re-called the 5' RACE reads, yielding one record per CDR3 amino acid sequence without DNA. The sample totals some 400,000 distinct CDR3 sequences. Sequencing was done on a sample of blood. These receptors all stem from a human donor with ulcerative colitis or Crohn's disease, or a healthy co-twin of an affected twin (not recorded which). Both conserved end residues are part of each CDR3. Each record gives: V gene, J gene, CDR3 protein.

>TRBV5-1|TRBJ2-3
CASSLNGAADTQYF
>TRBV7-9|TRBJ2-1
CASTLEGASYNEQFF
>TRBV25-1|TRBJ2-4
CASSEYLGGIQYF
>TRBV20-1|TRBJ1-2
CSARTGGDYGYTF
>TRBV7-8|TRBJ1-1
CASSLEGLGGTEAFF
>TRBV6-1|TRBJ2-3
CASSVGSGGPPSTDTQYF
>TRBV12-3/TRBV12-4|TRBJ2-2
CASSLATLNTGELFF
>TRBV9|TRBJ2-5
CASSNRTTKQETQYF
>TRBV5-4|TRBJ2-3
CASSGGYEDTQYF
>TRBV7-6|TRBJ2-2
CASSPEWGAGELFF
>TRBV28|TRBJ1-1
CASSLSTHRAGITEAFF
>TRBV27|TRBJ2-3
CASLRGDTQYF
>TRBV29-1|TRBJ2-3
CSARRGASTDTQYF
>TRBV6-2/TRBV6-3|TRBJ2-2
CASSYVGGAMTGELFF
>TRBV12-3/TRBV12-4|TRBJ1-3
CASRGTSLGNTIYF